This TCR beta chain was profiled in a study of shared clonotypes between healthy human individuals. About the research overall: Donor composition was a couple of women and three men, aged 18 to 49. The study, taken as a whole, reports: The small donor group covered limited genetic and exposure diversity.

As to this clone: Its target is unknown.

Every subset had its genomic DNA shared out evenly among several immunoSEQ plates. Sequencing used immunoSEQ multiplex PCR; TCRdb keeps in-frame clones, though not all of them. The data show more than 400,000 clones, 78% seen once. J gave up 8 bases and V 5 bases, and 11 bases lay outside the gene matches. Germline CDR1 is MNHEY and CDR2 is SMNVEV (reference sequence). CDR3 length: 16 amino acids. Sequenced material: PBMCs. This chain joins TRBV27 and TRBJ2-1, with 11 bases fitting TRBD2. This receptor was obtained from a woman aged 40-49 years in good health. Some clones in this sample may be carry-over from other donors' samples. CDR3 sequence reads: CASSPTPGLAEDEQFF. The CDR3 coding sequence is TGTGCCAGCAGTCCGACTCCGGGACTAGCGGAGGATGAGCAGTTCTTC.